Sequencing of this TCR beta chain was carried out in a study of blood T cell repertoires in COVID-19. Whole-study context: Sample material is recorded as cDNA or gDNA derived from T cells, B-cell-depleted T cells, or PBMCs.

There are many counts of this clone. Trimming at V came to 3 bases and at J to 8 bases, leaving 11 bases not matched to a gene. The length of the CDR3 is 16 residues. Germline-derived CDR1 and CDR2 are SGHKS and YYEKEE (reference sequence). Under the authors' procedure: Amplified reference gene primers provided the basis for estimating nucleated cell counts. Assay: immunoSEQ multiplex PCR; the TCRdb copy retains only in-frame clones and omits some. Clonal size and the V and J genes are those of that table, whereas D and trimming came from the DNA. The sample yields 150,000 to 200,000 clones, about 89% seen once.

This TCR came from a man aged 35 to 55 with active or convalescent COVID-19. The specimen sequenced was peripheral blood. This chain connects TRBV5-5 to TRBJ1-6, with 7 nucleotides matching TRBD1. CDR3 nucleotides: TGTGCCAGCAGCTATAATTCCGGGACAGTGGATTCACCCCTCCACTTT. This translates into CASSYNSGTVDSPLHF. Variable domain in full (rest from reference TRBV5-5 and TRBJ1-6): DAGVTQSPTHLIKTRGQQVTLRCSPISGHKSVSWYQQVLGQGPQFIFQYYEKEERGRGNFPDRFSARQFPNYSSELNVNALLLGDSALYLCASSYNSGTVDSPLHFGNGTRLTVT.